This entry lists 31 T cell receptor beta chains sequenced from one sample in a study of cytomegalovirus exposure and HLA in healthy donors. The protocol was immunoSEQ multiplex PCR, while the TCRdb copy is restricted to in-frame clones and leaves out a portion. The sample shows about 160,000 clones, 89% of them seen only once. The sample comprised PBMCs. Receptors originate from a woman younger than 35 in good health and CMV-seropositive.

The CDR3 protein is CASSRGTRMFQETQYF. DNA of the CDR3: TGTGCCAGTAGCCGGGGGACGAGAATGTTCCAAGAGACCCAGTACTTC. The chain recombines TRBV19 with TRBJ2-5, with D maybe TRBD2 (6 bases). This CDR3 has 16 amino acids. The ends were cut back, 6 bases at V and 1 base at J, with 18 bases in the middle. The V gene's germline CDR1 is LNHDA and CDR2 SQIVND (reference sequence).

This clone was observed a few times. The chain is built from TRBV19 and TRBJ2-7; 10 bases match TRBD2. From germline, CDR1 is LNHDA and CDR2 SQIVND (reference sequence). The CDR3 loop spans 16 amino acids. J lost 4 bases, V lost 4 bases, and 10 bases had no gene match. The CDR3 DNA is TGTGCCAGTAGTACCCCTCTAGCGGGAGACGGGTACGAGCAGTACTTC. This translates into CASSTPLAGDGYEQYF.

The genes are TRBV5-4 and TRBJ1-3, with TRBD1 matching over 11 bases. The junction had 8 bases not matched to a gene; V was cut back by 4 bases and J by 8 bases. From germline, CDR1 is SGHNT and CDR2 YYREEE (reference sequence). The CDR3 length is 15 residues. In nucleotides, the CDR3 is TGTGCCAGCAGCCGGGACAGGGGGTTGATGGACACCATATATTTT. Translating it yields CASSRDRGLMDTIYF.

V is TRBV6-6 and J is TRBJ1-2; D is ambiguous. The length of the CDR3 is 15 residues. Germline V lookup: CDR1 MNHNY, CDR2 SVGAGI (reference sequence). V was cut by 4 bases and J by 2 bases, with 14 bases left in between. The DNA for the CDR3 is TGTGCCAGCAGTTTTGGGCAGTACTTAAACTATGGCTACACCTTC. Amino acid sequence: CASSFGQYLNYGYTF.

This clone turned up a few times. The V call is TRBV11-3, the J call TRBJ2-7; TRBD1 might be the D (8 bases). Germline-derived CDR1 and CDR2 are SGHNT and YENEEA. V gave up 3 bases and J gave up 10 bases, with 19 bases separating them. This CDR3 spans 14 amino acids. Here the CDR3 DNA reads TGTGCCAGCAGCTTCCCTGGGGAGGGGACAGGCCAGTACTTC. It is translated as CASSFPGEGTGQYF. Based on the CDR3 plus reference TRBV11-3 and TRBJ2-7, the full variable domain is EAGVVQSPRYKIIEKKQPVAFWCNPISGHNTLYWYLQNLGQGPELLIRYENEEAVDDSQLPKDRFSAERLKGVDSTLKIQPAELGDSAVYLCASSFPGEGTGQYFGPGTRLTVT.

J is TRBJ2-7 and V is TRBV7-6; maybe TRBD2 (6 bases). Germline V gene sequence: CDR1 SGHVS, CDR2 FNYEAQ. The CDR3 sequence is 15 residues long. Trimming removed 0 bases from V and 5 bases from J, with 14 bases in between. This CDR3 reads CASSLALGSIHEQYF. The CDR3 nucleotides are TGTGCCAGCAGCTTAGCGCTCGGGAGTATTCACGAGCAGTACTTC. The whole variable domain, filled in from reference TRBV7-6 and TRBJ2-7, reads GAGVSQSPRYKVTKRGQDVALRCDPISGHVSLYWYRQALGQGPEFLTYFNYEAQQDKSGLPNDRFSAERPEGSISTLTIQRTEQRDSAMYRCASSLALGSIHEQYFGPGTRLTVT.

Turning to this clone: Its ends do not fully match the called genes, so a read error is possible. The CDR3 here is CASSGSSDQPQHF. The CDR3 bases are TGTGCCAGCAGCGGGTCTAGCGATCAGCCCCAGCATTTT. This chain connects TRBV9 to TRBJ1-5; D gene uncertain. CDR3 length equals 13 residues. Looked up from germline, CDR1 is SGDLS and CDR2 is YYNGEE.

This clone was seen a handful of times. The V and J genes are TRBV10-1 and TRBJ2-1, with unresolved D. This CDR3 has 13 residues. V was pared by 7 bases and J by 4 bases, with 11 bases between. Germline CDR1 reads WNHNN; CDR2 reads SYGVQD (reference sequence). CDR3 nucleotides: TGCGCCAGCATGCAGTCAGGATACAATGAGCAGTTCTTC. It translates to CASMQSGYNEQFF.

In its sample, this clone was seen a few times. V gene TRBV19 combines with J gene TRBJ2-7; a possible D gene is TRBD2 (6 bases). CDR1 and CDR2 (germline): LNHDA, SQIVND (reference sequence). V was cut by 3 bases and J by 5 bases, with 8 bases left in between. The CDR3 has 12 amino acids. CDR3 DNA sequence: TGTGCCAGTAGTATTACGGGGGACGAGCAGTACTTC. It codes for CASSITGDEQYF.

The gene calls are TRBV27 and TRBJ2-7, with TRBD1 identical over 9 bases. CDR3 length: 15 residues. Unmatched junction bases numbered 3, after V lost 3 bases and J lost 0 bases. Germline V gene sequence: CDR1 MNHEY, CDR2 SMNVEV (reference sequence). CDR3 coding DNA: TGTGCCAGCAGTTTGCGACAGGGGGGCTCCTACGAGCAGTACTTC. It is translated as CASSLRQGGSYEQYF.

The chain carries TRBV27 and TRBJ1-1; D is uncertain. The V and J ends lost 6 bases and 7 bases respectively, with 15 bases between them. The V gene's germline CDR1 is MNHEY and CDR2 SMNVEV (reference sequence). The CDR3 runs to 13 residues. The CDR3 region has the DNA TGTGCCAGCAGCCTAAGTGGGCCTAATGAAGCTTTCTTT. Its protein product is CASSLSGPNEAFF.

The chain couples TRBV19 to TRBJ1-5; the D gene is possibly TRBD1 (6 bases). V was clipped by 4 bases and J by 1 base, with 11 bases between them. Germline CDR1 LNHDA, CDR2 SQIVND (reference sequence). CDR3 length equals 15 residues. CDR3 residues: CASSKQGTSNQPQHF. CDR3 DNA: TGTGCCAGTAGTAAGCAGGGGACCAGCAATCAGCCCCAGCATTTT.

The chain couples TRBV11-2 to TRBJ2-7; 8 bases are a match to TRBD2. J lost 4 bases, V lost 1 base, and 9 bases had no gene match. Germline loops: CDR1 SGHAT, CDR2 FQNNGV. This CDR3 has 16 residues. The CDR3 is CASSLGASGLPYEQYF. CDR3 nucleotides: TGTGCCAGCAGCTTAGGGGCTAGCGGGTTACCGTACGAGCAGTACTTC. The full variable domain, completed using reference TRBV11-2 and TRBJ2-7, is EAGVAQSPRYKIIEKRQSVAFWCNPISGHATLYWYQQILGQGPKLLIQFQNNGVVDDSQLPKDRFSAERLKGVDSTLKIQPAKLEDSAVYLCASSLGASGLPYEQYFGPGTRLTVT.

This rearrangement joins TRBV7-3 to TRBJ1-1; 8 bases are shared with TRBD1. Unmatched junction bases numbered 10, after V lost 5 bases and J lost 2 bases. The CDR3 covers 16 residues. Germline CDR1 is SGHTA and CDR2 is FQGTGA. The CDR3 region is CASSPQGARSNTEAFF. In DNA form, the CDR3 reads TGTGCCAGCAGCCCGCAGGGGGCGCGGTCCAACACTGAAGCTTTCTTT.

This clone was observed a few times. The chain has TRBV4-2 and TRBJ2-1; a possible D gene is TRBD2 (6 bases). Trimming cost V 0 bases and J 5 bases, with 11 bases left between them. The CDR3 sequence is 15 residues long. Per the germline V gene, CDR1 is LGHNA and CDR2 is YNFKEQ. In DNA, the CDR3 is TGTGCCAGCAGCCAAGATCGGAGGGTGAACAATGAGCAGTTCTTC. It translates to CASSQDRRVNNEQFF.

The V and J genes are TRBV29-1 and TRBJ2-2, with D hard to call. This CDR3 has 13 amino acids. The V gene's germline CDR1 is SQVTM and CDR2 ANQGSEA. Trimming removed 5 bases at V and 4 bases at J, with 11 bases between. CDR3 sequence reads: CSVSSRSTGELFF. The CDR3 coding sequence is TGCAGCGTTAGCTCTCGGAGCACCGGGGAGCTGTTTTTT.

V usage is TRBV4-1 and J usage is TRBJ2-1; D ambiguous. CDR1 and CDR2 from the germline V gene are MGHRA and YSYEKL. V was clipped by 0 bases and J by 4 bases, with 10 bases between them. The CDR3 covers 15 residues. The CDR3 is CASSQDSPIYNEQFF. In DNA, the CDR3 is TGCGCCAGCAGCCAAGATTCCCCCATTTACAATGAGCAGTTCTTC.

CDR3 protein: CASTPGGNQPQHF. CDR3 in DNA: TGTGCCAGCACCCCAGGTGGAAATCAGCCCCAGCATTTT. The chain combines TRBV9 with TRBJ1-5, with D hard to call. The length of the CDR3 is 13 residues. Trimming pared 6 bases from V and 4 bases from J, leaving 11 bases between. Per germline, CDR1 SGDLS and CDR2 YYNGEE.

The chain joins TRBV7-2 to TRBJ2-6, with D perhaps matching TRBD1 (5 bases). V dropped 3 bases and J dropped 3 bases, with 12 bases sitting between them. The length of the CDR3 is 16 residues. Germline values: CDR1 SGHTA, CDR2 FQGNSA. Written as DNA, the CDR3 is TGTGCCAGCAGCTTCAGGGAAAGGTTTGGGGCCAACGTCCTGACTTTC. Amino acids: CASSFRERFGANVLTF.

This sequence joins TRBV5-1 and TRBJ2-7; 11 positions match TRBD2. V gave up 1 base and J gave up 3 bases; unmatched junction bases: 6. The V gene's germline CDR1 is SGHRS and CDR2 YFSETQ. The CDR3 is 16 residues long. The CDR3 reads CASSLLTSGSFYEQYF. Here the CDR3 DNA reads TGCGCCAGCAGCTTGTTAACTAGCGGGAGTTTCTACGAGCAGTACTTC.

This clone was recorded only once. V gene TRBV30 combines with J gene TRBJ2-7, with 13 bases lining up with TRBD2. Germline assignment: CDR1 GTSNPN and CDR2 SVGIG (reference sequence). This CDR3 is built from 17 residues. The V segment lost 5 bases and the J segment 5 bases; nucleotides outside the gene matches: 15. CDR3 protein: CAWSTGTSGIGGDEQYF. CDR3 nucleotides: TGTGCCTGGTCTACCGGGACTAGCGGGATCGGGGGGGACGAGCAGTACTTC.

This clone has only a few counts. This rearrangement joins TRBV7-6 to TRBJ1-2; D ambiguous. The CDR3 covers 16 residues. CDR1 is SGHVS, CDR2 FNYEAQ, per germline. Trimming took off 5 bases at V and 6 bases at J, with 22 bases between the two ends. For the CDR3, the DNA is TGTGCCAGCAGCAACAGTTTAGGGAAGGGAGGAAATGGCTACACCTTC. This encodes CASSNSLGKGGNGYTF. The whole variable domain, remainder taken from reference TRBV7-6 and TRBJ1-2, is GAGVSQSPRYKVTKRGQDVALRCDPISGHVSLYWYRQALGQGPEFLTYFNYEAQQDKSGLPNDRFSAERPEGSISTLTIQRTEQRDSAMYRCASSNSLGKGGNGYTFGSGTRLTVV.

Turning to this clone: One end of the junction fails to match germline, which may point to a read error. The chain carries TRBV15 and TRBJ2-7, with D tentatively TRBD1 (5 bases). The CDR3 consists of 16 residues. The V gene's germline CDR1 is LNHNV and CDR2 YYDKDF (reference sequence). The CDR3, as DNA: TGTGCCACCAGTAGAGGAGTACTGGGGCAGGGCTACGAGCAGTACTTC. Its protein product is CATSRGVLGQGYEQYF.

J is TRBJ1-2 and V is TRBV28; 7 bases are shared with TRBD1. The CDR3 is 17 amino acids. The junction had 13 bases not matched to a gene; V was cut back by 5 bases and J by 1 base. CDR1 is MDHEN, CDR2 SYDVKM, per germline. Written as DNA, the CDR3 is TGTGCCAGCAGTCTTTTGAACCCCGGGACAGATAACTATGGCTACACCTTC. Translation: CASSLLNPGTDNYGYTF.

This clone was recorded only once. The chain has TRBV15 and TRBJ2-6; 8 positions agree with TRBD1. The CDR3 totals 18 residues. Germline lookup yields CDR1 LNHNV and CDR2 YYDKDF (reference sequence). Trimming removed 4 bases from V and 0 bases from J; junction bases left unmatched: 8. The CDR3 here is CATSKYRGERSGANVLTF. For the CDR3, the DNA is TGTGCCACCAGCAAATACAGGGGGGAACGCTCTGGGGCCAACGTCCTGACTTTC.

V is TRBV7-8 and J is TRBJ2-1; 13 bases match TRBD2. The ends lost 6 bases at V and 8 bases at J; junction bases unmatched: 7. The V gene's germline CDR1 is SGHVS and CDR2 FQNEAQ. The CDR3 totals 15 residues. The CDR3 loop is CASSLLAGGPHEQFF. CDR3 in DNA: TGTGCCAGCAGTCTACTAGCGGGAGGGCCCCATGAGCAGTTCTTC.

This clone was seen once. The rearrangement links TRBV7-9 to TRBJ1-1; possibly TRBD1 for D (6 bases). The germline V gene has CDR1 SEHNR and CDR2 FQNEAQ (reference sequence). This CDR3 is 17 amino acids long. V gave up 1 base and J gave up 1 base, with 16 bases separating them. The CDR3 nucleotides are TGTGCCAGCAGCTTAGGCACAGGTCAGGGGACGAACACTGAAGCTTTCTTT. Residues: CASSLGTGQGTNTEAFF.

The rearrangement links TRBV15 to TRBJ2-1; D is possibly TRBD2 (7 bases). The CDR3 totals 16 residues. Germline loops: CDR1 LNHNV, CDR2 YYDKDF (reference sequence). The V and J ends lost 1 base and 6 bases respectively, with 16 bases between them. CDR3 in amino acids: CATSRGGGGPRNEQFF. DNA for the CDR3: TGTGCCACCAGCAGAGGAGGGGGAGGGCCCCGCAATGAGCAGTTCTTC.

This chain links TRBV7-8 with TRBJ2-1; TRBD2 matches at 8 bases. The V gene's germline CDR1 is SGHVS and CDR2 FQNEAQ. The ends lost 4 bases at V and 2 bases at J; junction bases unmatched: 7. The CDR3 consists of 16 residues. The CDR3 sequence: CASSYSPGLAYNEQFF. The CDR3 DNA follows: TGTGCCAGCAGCTACAGCCCGGGACTAGCCTACAATGAGCAGTTCTTC.

This chain links TRBV7-9 with TRBJ1-5; D is undetermined. The CDR3 consists of 13 residues. Trimming removed 2 bases from V and 9 bases from J, with 11 bases in between. CDR1 is SEHNR and CDR2 is FQNEAQ in the germline V gene (reference sequence). The CDR3 sequence: CASSLNQGVPQHF. CDR3 bases: TGTGCCAGCAGCTTAAATCAAGGAGTGCCCCAGCATTTT.

The chain has TRBV28 and TRBJ1-1; 9 bases agree with TRBD1. CDR1 and CDR2 from the germline V gene are MDHEN and SYDVKM. This CDR3 region has 13 residues. After removal of 5 bases from V and 8 bases from J, the junction contained 6 bases not matched to a gene. The CDR3 sequence is CASSLVGTGEAFF. The DNA for the CDR3 is TGTGCCAGCAGTCTCGTCGGGACAGGGGAAGCTTTCTTT.